This TCR beta chain came from a study of blood T cell repertoires in COVID-19. The germline V gene encodes CDR1 MGHRA and CDR2 YSYEKL. The ends were cut back, 5 bases at V and 7 bases at J, with 18 bases in the middle. There are 14 residues in the CDR3. The protocol was immunoSEQ multiplex PCR, while the TCRdb copy is restricted to in-frame clones and leaves out a portion. The sample holds roughly 260,000 clones, around 87% seen once. The receptor was derived from a woman between 45 and 65 years old with acute or convalescent COVID-19. The specimen sequenced was peripheral blood. The chain is built from TRBV4-1 and TRBJ2-7; D perhaps matches TRBD1 (7 bases). CDR3 protein: CASSSTGGQREQYF. As DNA, the CDR3 is TGCGCCAGCAGCAGTACCGGGGGACAGAGGGAGCAGTACTTC.